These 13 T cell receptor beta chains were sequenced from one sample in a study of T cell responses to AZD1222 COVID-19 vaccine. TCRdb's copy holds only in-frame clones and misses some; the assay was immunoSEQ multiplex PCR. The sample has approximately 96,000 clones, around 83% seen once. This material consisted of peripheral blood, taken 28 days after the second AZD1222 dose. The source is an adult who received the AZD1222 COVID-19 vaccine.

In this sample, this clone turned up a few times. The CDR3 region is CATSRDRGGSSDTQYF. As DNA, the CDR3 is TGTGCCACCAGCAGAGATCGCGGCGGGAGCTCAGATACGCAGTATTTT. V and J are TRBV15 and TRBJ2-3, with 7 nucleotides matching TRBD2. The CDR3 runs to 16 residues. V was clipped by 0 bases and J by 4 bases; unmatched bases: 7. Germline-derived CDR1 and CDR2 are LNHNV and YYDKDF (reference sequence).

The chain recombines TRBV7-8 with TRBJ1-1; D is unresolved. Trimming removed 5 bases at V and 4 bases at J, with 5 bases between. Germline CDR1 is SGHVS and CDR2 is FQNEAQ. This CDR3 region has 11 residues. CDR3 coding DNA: TGTGCCAGCAGCCCCCGCACTGAAGCTTTCTTT. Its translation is CASSPRTEAFF.

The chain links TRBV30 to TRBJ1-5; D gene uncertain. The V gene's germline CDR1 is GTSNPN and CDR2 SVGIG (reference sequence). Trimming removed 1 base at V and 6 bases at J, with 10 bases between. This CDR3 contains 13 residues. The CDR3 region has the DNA TGTGCCTGGAGTGCGGAACAAATTCAGCCCCAGCATTTT. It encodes CAWSAEQIQPQHF.

In DNA, the CDR3 is TGTGCCAGCAGTCCCAGGACAGGGTCTAACTATGGCTACACCTTC. Amino acids: CASSPRTGSNYGYTF. This chain uses TRBV2 with TRBJ1-2; 8 bases match TRBD1. Germline V gene sequence: CDR1 SNHLY, CDR2 FYNNEI. This CDR3 spans 15 amino acids. V dropped 5 bases and J dropped 0; count of bases not matched to a gene: 5.

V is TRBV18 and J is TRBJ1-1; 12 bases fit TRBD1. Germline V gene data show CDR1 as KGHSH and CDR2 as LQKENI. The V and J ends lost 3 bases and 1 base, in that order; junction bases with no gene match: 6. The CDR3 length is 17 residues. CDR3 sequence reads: CASSPWDRGLENTEAFF. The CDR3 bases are TGTGCCAGCTCACCCTGGGACAGGGGGCTAGAGAACACTGAAGCTTTCTTT.

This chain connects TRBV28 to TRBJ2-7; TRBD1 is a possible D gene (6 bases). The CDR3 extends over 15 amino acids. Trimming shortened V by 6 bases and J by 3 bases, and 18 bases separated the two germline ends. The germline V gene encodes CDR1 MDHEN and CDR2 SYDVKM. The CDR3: CASSGPRQDHYEQYF. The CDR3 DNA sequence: TGTGCCAGCAGCGGACCCCGACAGGACCACTACGAGCAGTACTTC.

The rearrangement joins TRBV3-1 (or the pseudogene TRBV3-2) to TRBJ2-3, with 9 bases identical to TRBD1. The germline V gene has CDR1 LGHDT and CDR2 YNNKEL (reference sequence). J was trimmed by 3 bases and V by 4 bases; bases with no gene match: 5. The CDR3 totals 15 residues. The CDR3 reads CASSRDRALTDTQYF. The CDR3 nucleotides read TGTGCCAGCAGCCGGGACAGGGCATTGACAGATACGCAGTATTTT.

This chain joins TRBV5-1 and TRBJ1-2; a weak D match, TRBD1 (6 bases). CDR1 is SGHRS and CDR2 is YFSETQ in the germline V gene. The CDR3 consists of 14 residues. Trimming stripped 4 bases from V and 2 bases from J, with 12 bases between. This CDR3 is CASSPQGENYGYTF. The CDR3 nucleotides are TGCGCCAGCAGCCCACAGGGCGAAAACTATGGCTACACCTTC. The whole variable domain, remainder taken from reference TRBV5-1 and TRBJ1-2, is KAGVTQTPRYLIKTRGQQVTLSCSPISGHRSVSWYQQTPGQGLQFLFEYFSETQRNKGNFPGRFSGRQFSNSRSEMNVSTLELGDSALYLCASSPQGENYGYTFGSGTRLTVV.

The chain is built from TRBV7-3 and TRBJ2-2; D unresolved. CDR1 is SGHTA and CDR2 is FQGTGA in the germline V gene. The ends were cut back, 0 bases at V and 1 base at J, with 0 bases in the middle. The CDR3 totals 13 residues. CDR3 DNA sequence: TGTGCCAGCAGCTTAACGAACACCGGGGAGCTGTTTTTT. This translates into CASSLTNTGELFF.

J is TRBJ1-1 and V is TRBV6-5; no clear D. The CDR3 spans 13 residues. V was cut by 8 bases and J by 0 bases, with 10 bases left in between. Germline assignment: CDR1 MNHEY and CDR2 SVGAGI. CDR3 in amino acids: CASVEVVNTEAFF. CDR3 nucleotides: TGTGCCAGCGTGGAAGTTGTGAACACTGAAGCTTTCTTT.

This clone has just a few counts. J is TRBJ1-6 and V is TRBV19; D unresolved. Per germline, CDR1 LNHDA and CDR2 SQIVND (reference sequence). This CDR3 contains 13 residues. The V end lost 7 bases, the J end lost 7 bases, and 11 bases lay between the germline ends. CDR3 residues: CASTPRSNSPLHF. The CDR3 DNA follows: TGTGCCAGTACCCCCCGGAGCAATTCACCCCTCCACTTT.

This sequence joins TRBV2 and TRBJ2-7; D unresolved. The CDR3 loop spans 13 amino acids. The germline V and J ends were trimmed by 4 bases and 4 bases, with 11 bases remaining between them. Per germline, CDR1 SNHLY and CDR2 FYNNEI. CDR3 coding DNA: TGTGCCAGCAGTGCTCGTGGATCTTACGAGCAGTACTTC. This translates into CASSARGSYEQYF.

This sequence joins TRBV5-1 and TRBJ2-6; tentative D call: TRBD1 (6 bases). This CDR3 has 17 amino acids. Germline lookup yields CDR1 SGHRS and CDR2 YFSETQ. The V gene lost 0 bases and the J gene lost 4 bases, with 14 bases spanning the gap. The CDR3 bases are TGCGCCAGCAGCTTGGAGCCAGGGGTCGGCGGGGCCAACGTCCTGACTTTC. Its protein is CASSLEPGVGGANVLTF.